The 32 T cell receptor beta chains below come from one sample, sequenced in a study of T-cell reconstitution after alpha-beta-depleted transplantation in children. A library of TCRbeta sequences, prepared with unique molecular identifiers, was generated. TCRdb passed the PCR reads through MiXCR, listing each CDR3 protein once. The table lists around 100,000 distinct CDR3 sequences, approximately 8% of them singletons. The source material was PBMCs, sampled before TCRalphabeta/CD19-depleted stem cell transplant. The receptors were sampled from a boy aged 2-9 years with acute lymphoblastic leukemia, due to receive a stem cell transplant.

This clonotype appeared many times. The chain recombines TRBV12-3 or TRBV12-4 with TRBJ2-2; D unresolved. The CDR3 consists of 14 residues. Trimming left V 3 bases short and J 4 bases short, with 9 bases between. The CDR3 DNA reads as TGTGCCAGCAGTTTCAGAAGGATCACCGGGGAGCTGTTTTTT. Protein sequence: CASSFRRITGELFF.

The chain has TRBV7-6 and TRBJ1-1; D is ambiguous. In germline, CDR1 is SGHVS, CDR2 FNYEAQ. The CDR3 covers 19 residues. Trimming removed 3 bases from V and 6 bases from J, with 29 bases in between. CDR3 loop: CASSFSYGVTSLNGAEAFF. CDR3 in DNA: TGTGCCAGCAGCTTCTCTTATGGGGTCACCTCACTCAATGGGGCTGAAGCTTTCTTT.

This clonotype was seen ten or more times. The chain combines TRBV7-9 with TRBJ2-7; unclear D gene. Trimming removed 5 bases at V and 2 bases at J, with 7 bases between. The germline CDR1 and CDR2 sequences are SEHNR and FQNEAQ (reference sequence). There are 12 residues in the CDR3. The CDR3 nucleotides are TGTGCCAGCAGCACGAATACCTACGAGCAGTACTTC. Its protein product is CASSTNTYEQYF.

In this sample, this clonotype is medium-sized. This chain connects TRBV4-1 to TRBJ2-2, with D maybe TRBD2 (6 bases). Germline V gene lookup returns CDR1 MGHRA and CDR2 YSYEKL. The ends were cut back, 4 bases at V and 4 bases at J, with 10 bases in the middle. The CDR3 length is 14 residues. CDR3 bases: TGCGCCAGCAGCCGGGACTCCGCCACCGGGGAGCTGTTTTTT. Amino acid sequence: CASSRDSATGELFF.

The genes are TRBV4-1 and TRBJ1-5; possible D gene TRBD1, 5 bases. Germline V CDR1 and CDR2: MGHRA, YSYEKL. Deletions cut 0 bases from V and 7 bases from J, with 13 bases between. This CDR3 region has 15 residues. As DNA, the CDR3 is TGCGCCAGCAGCCAAGAAGTGGGGGATCGCCAGCCCCAGCATTTT. It is translated as CASSQEVGDRQPQHF.

This clonotype was seen ten or more times. The gene calls are TRBV7-2 and TRBJ1-1; 9 positions agree with TRBD1. V gave up 4 bases and J gave up 4 bases; unmatched junction bases: 10. This CDR3 spans 16 amino acids. From germline, CDR1 is SGHTA and CDR2 FQGNSA. CDR3 protein: CASSSTGTGFGTEAFF. CDR3 DNA sequence: TGTGCCAGCAGCTCAACCGGGACAGGGTTTGGCACTGAAGCTTTCTTT.

The V call is TRBV7-9, the J call TRBJ2-3; TRBD2 might be the D (7 bases). This CDR3 region has 16 residues. Between the trimmed V and J ends, which lost 0 bases and 1 base, there was a span of 11 bases. Per the germline V gene, CDR1 is SEHNR and CDR2 is FQNEAQ (reference sequence). The CDR3 region is CASSLAGGGRTDTQYF. The CDR3 DNA is TGTGCCAGCAGCTTAGCTGGGGGGGGCCGCACAGATACGCAGTATTTT.

This clonotype was detected a few times. This chain connects TRBV4-1 to TRBJ2-1; TRBD2 agrees at 8 bases. Losses at the gene ends were 2 bases for V and 5 bases for J; bases not matched to a gene: 8. Germline loops: CDR1 MGHRA, CDR2 YSYEKL. The CDR3 is 16 residues long. The CDR3 loop is CASSQNKRGRNNEQFF. The CDR3 DNA follows: TGCGCCAGCAGCCAAAATAAGCGGGGGCGAAACAATGAGCAGTTCTTC.

This clonotype was found many times. The chain uses TRBV10-3 and TRBJ2-2; D is undetermined. Trimming pared 4 bases from V and 7 bases from J, leaving 10 bases between. The CDR3 runs 13 residues. CDR1 and CDR2 (germline): ENHRY, SYGVKD. CDR3 coding DNA: TGTGCCATCAGTGGGGAAGCCAGCGGGGAGCTGTTTTTT. As protein: CAISGEASGELFF.

V usage is TRBV29-1 and J usage is TRBJ2-7, with D perhaps matching TRBD1 (6 bases). The length of the CDR3 is 13 residues. The germline V gene encodes CDR1 SQVTM and CDR2 ANQGSEA. The ends were cut back, 6 bases at V and 2 bases at J, with 14 bases in the middle. CDR3 nucleotides: TGCAGCGTGATCGACAGGACAGCCTACGAGCAGTACTTC. It codes for CSVIDRTAYEQYF.

The chain recombines TRBV5-1 with TRBJ2-3; D gene ambiguous. The CDR3 has 12 residues. The germline V gene encodes CDR1 SGHRS and CDR2 YFSETQ. V lost 7 bases and J 5 bases, leaving 11 bases between the germline ends. The CDR3 region has the DNA TGCGCCAGCGGTGAAGTGGGAGATACGCAGTATTTT. Translating gives CASGEVGDTQYF.

This rearrangement joins TRBV7-9 to TRBJ1-2; 7 nucleotides align to TRBD1. The CDR3 has 14 residues. V dropped 5 bases and J dropped 3; count of bases not matched to a gene: 6. Germline V lookup: CDR1 SEHNR, CDR2 FQNEAQ (reference sequence). CDR3 coding DNA: TGTGCCAGCAGCGTAGGACAGGCGGACTATGGCTACACCTTC. Protein product: CASSVGQADYGYTF. The complete variable domain, with remaining parts taken from reference TRBV7-9 and TRBJ1-2, reads DTGVSQNPRHKITKRGQNVTFRCDPISEHNRLYWYRQTLGQGPEFLTYFQNEAQLEKSRLLSDRFSAERPKGSFSTLEIQRTEQGDSAMYLCASSVGQADYGYTFGSGTRLTVV.

The chain couples TRBV11-1 to TRBJ1-2, with 12 bases fitting TRBD1. CDR3 length: 15 amino acids. Germline values: CDR1 SGHAT, CDR2 FQDESV (reference sequence). Trimming at V came to 5 bases and at J to 2 bases, leaving 3 bases not matched to a gene. The CDR3 loop reads CASSRDRGRNYGYTF. The CDR3 region has the DNA TGTGCCAGCAGCCGGGACAGGGGGCGGAACTATGGCTACACCTTC.

In this sample, this clonotype turned up many times. The rearrangement links TRBV6-4 to TRBJ2-1; 8 bases fit TRBD1. Germline V gene data show CDR1 as MRHNA and CDR2 as SNTAGT. CDR3 length: 14 amino acids. V shed 0 bases and J 7 bases; nucleotides not matched to a gene: 2. Written as DNA, the CDR3 is TGTGCCAGCAGTGACTCCGGACAGGGAAATGAGCAGTTCTTC. Protein product: CASSDSGQGNEQFF.

The rearrangement links TRBV27 to TRBJ2-1; 8 bases are shared with TRBD2. The CDR3 is made up of 10 amino acids. Germline V lookup: CDR1 MNHEY, CDR2 SMNVEV (reference sequence). The V segment lost 8 bases and the J segment 12 bases; nucleotides outside the gene matches: 3. CDR3 sequence reads: CASSGTRQFF. CDR3 nucleotides: TGTGCCAGCTCCGGGACTAGGCAGTTCTTC.

This clonotype showed up just a few times. The chain couples TRBV11-2 to TRBJ2-7; 7 nucleotides align to TRBD1. The V segment lost 1 base and the J segment 4 bases; nucleotides outside the gene matches: 7. The CDR3 runs to 15 residues. Germline V gene data show CDR1 as SGHAT and CDR2 as FQNNGV. Here the CDR3 reads CASSLATGQPYEQYF. The CDR3 nucleotides read TGTGCCAGCAGCTTAGCCACGGGACAGCCATACGAGCAGTACTTC.

The chain couples TRBV28 to TRBJ1-3, with 8 nucleotides matching TRBD1. V lost 3 bases, J lost 5 bases, and 9 bases stayed unmatched. Germline values: CDR1 MDHEN, CDR2 SYDVKM. CDR3 size: 16 residues. The CDR3 spells CASSLWRQGTRNTIYF. The CDR3 DNA follows: TGTGCCAGCAGTTTGTGGAGACAGGGGACGAGAAACACCATATATTTT. The full variable domain, its missing parts supplied by reference TRBV28 and TRBJ1-3, is DVKVTQSSRYLVKRTGEKVFLECVQDMDHENMFWYRQDPGLGLRLIYFSYDVKMKEKGDIPEGYSVSREKKERFSLILESASTNQTSMYLCASSLWRQGTRNTIYFGEGSWLTVV.

In this sample, this clonotype turned up many times. The V call is TRBV7-2, the J call TRBJ1-6; 7 nucleotides align to TRBD1. This CDR3 contains 15 residues. The V and J ends lost 1 base and 6 bases, in that order; junction bases with no gene match: 3. CDR1 SGHTA and CDR2 FQGNSA come from the germline V gene. The CDR3 region has the DNA TGTGCCAGCAGCTTAGGACAGGGCACTAATTCACCCCTCCACTTT. It specifies CASSLGQGTNSPLHF.

This chain connects TRBV6-1 to TRBJ1-5; D is ambiguous. The germline V and J ends were trimmed by 3 bases and 4 bases, with 10 bases remaining between them. Germline lookup yields CDR1 MNHNS and CDR2 SASEGT. The length of the CDR3 is 14 residues. The CDR3 nucleotides read TGTGCCAGCAGTGACGGAGGGAGTAATCAGCCCCAGCATTTT. This gives the protein CASSDGGSNQPQHF.

This sequence joins TRBV15 and TRBJ1-2, with D possibly matching TRBD1 (5 bases). Trimming took off 5 bases at V and 6 bases at J, with 10 bases between the two ends. The length of the CDR3 is 12 residues. Germline CDR1 LNHNV, CDR2 YYDKDF (reference sequence). The CDR3 region is CATSWGRDGYTF. CDR3 nucleotides: TGTGCCACCAGCTGGGGACGGGATGGCTACACCTTC.

This clonotype was picked up many times. In DNA, the CDR3 is TGTGCCACCAGCAGATCAACGGGGGGAGTAGATACGCAGTATTTT. Its protein product is CATSRSTGGVDTQYF. V is TRBV15 and J is TRBJ2-3; 7 positions agree with TRBD2. This CDR3 has 15 amino acids. Trimming removed 2 bases from V and 5 bases from J; junction bases left unmatched: 7. Germline V gives CDR1 LNHNV, CDR2 YYDKDF (reference sequence). Complete variable domain (other parts from reference TRBV15 and TRBJ2-3): DAMVIQNPRYQVTQFGKPVTLSCSQTLNHNVMYWYQQKSSQAPKLLFHYYDKDFNNEADTPDNFQSRRPNTSFCFLDIRSPGLGDTAMYLCATSRSTGGVDTQYFGPGTRLTVL.

This clonotype came up many times. The genes are TRBV5-1 and TRBJ2-3; 11 bases agree with TRBD2. This CDR3 is built from 16 residues. Germline V lookup: CDR1 SGHRS, CDR2 YFSETQ. V lost 4 bases and J lost 3; bases outside the gene matches: 7. The DNA for the CDR3 is TGCGCCAGCAGCATATTAGCGGGGGGGCTGACAGATACGCAGTATTTT. The encoded protein is CASSILAGGLTDTQYF.

Many counts were recorded for this clonotype. The chain is built from TRBV27 and TRBJ2-5; D uncertain. This CDR3 is 14 amino acids long. Germline V gene lookup returns CDR1 MNHEY and CDR2 SMNVEV (reference sequence). Trimming stripped 0 bases from V and 1 base from J, with 6 bases between. DNA of the CDR3: TGTGCCAGCAGTTTATCGGCCCTCCAAGAGACCCAGTACTTC. Protein sequence: CASSLSALQETQYF.

This clonotype was seen only a few times. This chain links TRBV5-1 with TRBJ2-2; D may be TRBD1 or TRBD2 (5 bases each). The CDR3 runs to 17 residues. V was trimmed by 6 bases and J by 7 bases, leaving 25 bases between them. CDR1 is SGHRS, CDR2 YFSETQ, per germline. CDR3: CASTLLVGTRDGGELFF. In DNA, the CDR3 is TGCGCCAGCACCCTCCTCGTAGGGACCCGAGACGGCGGGGAGCTGTTTTTT.

This clonotype was detected a few times. CDR3 nucleotides: TGTGCCAGCAGTTTATTTGGGGGGTCCGCTGGCTACACCTTC. Encoded protein: CASSLFGGSAGYTF. J is TRBJ1-2 and V is TRBV28, with D perhaps matching TRBD1 (5 bases). Germline V gives CDR1 MDHEN, CDR2 SYDVKM. The germline V and J ends were trimmed by 1 base and 7 bases, with 13 bases remaining between them. The length of the CDR3 is 14 residues.

This clonotype appeared many times. This CDR3 reads CASSNPGGLAGGSSTDTQYF. The CDR3 DNA reads as TGTGCCAGCAGCAACCCCGGCGGACTAGCGGGGGGCTCTAGCACAGATACGCAGTATTTT. This chain uses TRBV7-3 with TRBJ2-3; TRBD2 matches 14 bases. CDR1 and CDR2 (germline): SGHTA, FQGTGA. The length of the CDR3 is 20 residues. Trimming took 5 bases from V and 0 from J; bases not matched to a gene: 13.

This clonotype was seen at least ten times. V usage is TRBV21-1 and J usage is TRBJ1-3; the table names TRBD1, a call not compared with the DNA. TRBV21-1 is reported as a pseudogene. This CDR3 spans 14 amino acids. The DNA of the CDR3 is TGTGCCAGCAGCAAAGCCCCGGGGAGAAACACCATATATTTT. Translated, it gives CASSKAPGRNTIYF.

This clonotype showed up many times. The rearrangement joins TRBV7-2 to TRBJ2-3; TRBD1 matches 10 bases. Germline CDR1 reads SGHTA; CDR2 reads FQGNSA. The J segment lost 1 base and the V segment lost 5 bases, leaving 6 bases of the junction unmatched. The CDR3 is 16 residues long. CDR3 bases: TGTGCCAGCAGCCTTGCCGGGACAGGGGGCACAGATACGCAGTATTTT. It translates to CASSLAGTGGTDTQYF.

This clonotype was counted a few times. The chain links TRBV21-1 to TRBJ2-7; TRBD2 is taken as the D call from the table, unchecked against the DNA. TRBV21-1 has pseudogene status. The CDR3 loop spans 18 amino acids. CDR3 coding DNA: TGTGCCAGCAGCCTCGGGCCCTGGCGGCGGGGGAGGTCCTACGAGCAGTACTTC. It yields the protein CASSLGPWRRGRSYEQYF.

This chain links TRBV20-1 with TRBJ1-2; no definite D call. The CDR3 extends over 12 amino acids. Trimming took 6 bases from V and 8 from J, leaving 16 bases between them. Per germline, CDR1 DFQATT and CDR2 SNEGSKA (reference sequence). This CDR3 reads CSAPPPFGGYTF. The CDR3 nucleotides read TGCAGTGCCCCACCGCCCTTCGGGGGCTACACCTTC.

The J gene is TRBJ1-1, the V gene TRBV18, with D uncertain. Trimming took off 6 bases at V and 8 bases at J, with 13 bases between the two ends. This CDR3 is 12 amino acids long. Germline V lookup: CDR1 KGHSH, CDR2 LQKENI. CDR3 sequence reads: CASSRGSAEAFF. The CDR3 coding sequence is TGTGCCAGCTCGCGCGGGAGCGCCGAAGCTTTCTTT.

In this sample, this clonotype turned up many times. The J gene is TRBJ1-1, the V gene TRBV20-1; D gene unclear. CDR1 and CDR2 (germline): DFQATT, SNEGSKA (reference sequence). Deletions cut 4 bases from V and 0 bases from J, with 6 bases between. This CDR3 spans 12 amino acids. The CDR3 reads CSAIGVNTEAFF. CDR3 nucleotides: TGCAGTGCTATTGGGGTGAACACTGAAGCTTTCTTT.